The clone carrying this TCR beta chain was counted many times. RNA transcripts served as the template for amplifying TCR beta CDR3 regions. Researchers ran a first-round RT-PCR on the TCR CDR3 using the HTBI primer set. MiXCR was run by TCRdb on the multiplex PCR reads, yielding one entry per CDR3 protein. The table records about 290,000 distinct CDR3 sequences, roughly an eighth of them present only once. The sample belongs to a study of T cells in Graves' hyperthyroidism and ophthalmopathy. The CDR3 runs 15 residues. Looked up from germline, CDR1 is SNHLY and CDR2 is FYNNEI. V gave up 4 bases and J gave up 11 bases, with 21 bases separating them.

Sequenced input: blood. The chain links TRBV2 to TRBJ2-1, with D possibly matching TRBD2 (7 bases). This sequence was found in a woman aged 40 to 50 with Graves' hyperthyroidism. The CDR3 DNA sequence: TGTGCCAGCAGTGGGGGAGCGGGACACGGGGAGAAGCAGTTCTTC. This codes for CASSGGAGHGEKQFF.